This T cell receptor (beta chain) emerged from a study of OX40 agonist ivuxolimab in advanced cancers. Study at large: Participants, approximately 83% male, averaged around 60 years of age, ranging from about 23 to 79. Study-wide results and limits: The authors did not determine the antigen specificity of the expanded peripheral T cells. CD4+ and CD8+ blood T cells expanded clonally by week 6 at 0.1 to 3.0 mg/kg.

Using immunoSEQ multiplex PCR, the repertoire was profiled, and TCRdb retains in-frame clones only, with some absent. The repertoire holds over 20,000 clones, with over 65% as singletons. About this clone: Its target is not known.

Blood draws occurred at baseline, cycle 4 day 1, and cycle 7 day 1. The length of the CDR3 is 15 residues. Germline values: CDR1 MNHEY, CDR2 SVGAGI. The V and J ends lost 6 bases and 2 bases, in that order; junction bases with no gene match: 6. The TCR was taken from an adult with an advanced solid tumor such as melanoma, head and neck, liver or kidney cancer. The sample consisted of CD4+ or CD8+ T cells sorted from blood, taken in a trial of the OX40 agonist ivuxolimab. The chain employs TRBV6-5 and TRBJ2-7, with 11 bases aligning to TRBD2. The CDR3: CASSPTSGTAYEQYF. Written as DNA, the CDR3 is TGTGCCAGCAGCCCGACTAGCGGGACGGCCTACGAGCAGTACTTC.